This is a list of T cell receptor beta chains from one sample in a study of OX40 agonist ivuxolimab in advanced cancers. Data came from immunoSEQ multiplex PCR; TCRdb stores just in-frame clones and leaves some out. The repertoire consists of roughly 70,000 clones, with approximately 86% occurring once and the leading ten covering just over 2%. This specimen consisted of CD4+ or CD8+ T cells sorted from blood, obtained in a trial of the OX40 agonist ivuxolimab. The receptor set was obtained from an adult with an advanced solid tumor such as melanoma, head and neck, liver or kidney cancer. Both conserved end residues are part of each CDR3. The D gene is left open where the match is weak. For some rows the clone size is stated as once, few or many, or as a class when expanded; others skip it.

clone_size | j_call | v_call | d_call | cdr3_aa | cdr3_nt
NA | TRBJ1-2 | TRBV14 | TRBD1 | CASSQTGNPLGGYTF | TGTGCCAGCAGCCAGACAGGGAACCCCCTAGGTGGCTACACCTTC
NA | TRBJ2-2 | TRBV11-3 | TRBD1 | CASSLDGFGQGHSTGELFF | TGTGCCAGCAGCTTAGATGGTTTTGGACAGGGACATAGCACCGGGGAGCTGTTTTTT
NA | TRBJ2-2 | TRBV5-1 | NA | CASSLDGGRNTGELFF | TGCGCCAGCAGCTTGGATGGCGGTAGGAACACCGGGGAGCTGTTTTTT
NA | TRBJ1-2 | TRBV6-6 | NA | CASSSPGQGIYGYTF | TGTGCCAGCAGCTCCCCCGGGCAGGGGATCTATGGCTACACCTTC
NA | TRBJ2-2 | TRBV9 | NA | CASSAKGKAPGELFF | TGTGCCAGCAGCGCAAAGGGGAAGGCGCCCGGGGAGCTGTTTTTT
NA | TRBJ2-2 | TRBV2 | NA | CASLLGTLNTGELFF | TGTGCCAGCCTTTTAGGGACGTTGAACACCGGGGAGCTGTTTTTT
NA | TRBJ1-2 | TRBV30 | TRBD1 | CAWSVPGQGNTF | TGTGCCTGGAGTGTACCGGGACAGGGGAACACCTTC
NA | TRBJ2-7 | TRBV7-2 | NA | CASSFTSGPIYEQYF | TGTGCCAGCAGCTTTACGTCGGGTCCCATCTACGAGCAGTACTTC
NA | TRBJ1-4 | TRBV9 | TRBD1 | CASSVSAGTGGEKLFF | TGTGCCAGCAGCGTTTCGGCCGGGACAGGGGGTGAAAAACTGTTTTTT
NA | TRBJ2-3 | TRBV25-1 | TRBD2 | CASSTSGGPDTQYF | TGTGCCAGCAGTACTAGCGGGGGGCCAGATACGCAGTATTTT
NA | TRBJ1-5 | TRBV6-5 | NA | CASRSGVNQPQHF | TGTGCCAGCAGGAGCGGGGTCAATCAGCCCCAGCATTTT
NA | TRBJ2-6 | TRBV11-2 | TRBD2 | CASSLSGGAGANVLTF | TGTGCCAGCAGCTTATCCGGGGGGGCTGGGGCCAACGTCCTGACTTTC
NA | TRBJ2-7 | TRBV6-5 | NA | CASSRDPASYEQYF | TGTGCCAGCTCGCGGGACCCCGCCTCCTACGAGCAGTACTTC
NA | TRBJ1-2 | TRBV27 | NA | CASSNIPGVMGDGYTF | TGTGCCAGCAGTAACATTCCAGGGGTGATGGGTGATGGCTACACCTTC
NA | TRBJ1-1 | TRBV27 | NA | CAVRDRMNTEAFF | TGTGCCGTCAGGGACCGGATGAACACTGAAGCTTTCTTT
NA | TRBJ1-2 | TRBV28 | NA | CASSRGRTRGYTF | TGTGCCAGCAGTAGGGGACGGACAAGGGGCTACACCTTC
NA | TRBJ1-3 | TRBV10-3 | TRBD1 | CAISESSDRGTHSSGNTIYF | TGTGCCATTAGTGAGTCTTCGGACAGGGGGACGCACTCCTCTGGAAACACCATATATTTT
NA | TRBJ2-2 | TRBV7-3 | NA | CATSKQVNTGELFF | TGTGCCACTTCTAAACAGGTTAACACCGGGGAGCTGTTTTTT
NA | TRBJ1-4 | TRBV18 | TRBD1 | CASSPGQGDEKLFF | TGTGCCAGCTCACCGGGACAGGGTGATGAAAAACTGTTTTTT
NA | TRBJ2-1 | TRBV2 | NA | CASSERVASYNEQFF | TGTGCCAGCAGTGAGAGGGTCGCCTCCTACAATGAGCAGTTCTTC
NA | TRBJ2-1 | TRBV19 | NA | CASSIEEAGEQFF | TGTGCCAGTAGTATAGAGGAGGCGGGCGAGCAGTTCTTC
NA | TRBJ1-2 | TRBV30 | TRBD1 | CAWFRDRAANYGYTF | TGTGCCTGGTTCCGGGACAGAGCAGCTAACTATGGCTACACCTTC
few | TRBJ1-1 | TRBV19 | NA | CASSILLTGGGTEAFF | TGTGCCAGTAGTATTTTATTAACCGGGGGCGGCACTGAAGCTTTCTTT
NA | TRBJ1-1 | TRBV7-2 | NA | CASSLGRPTVWTEAFF | TGTGCCAGCAGCTTAGGGAGACCAACCGTCTGGACTGAAGCTTTCTTT
few | TRBJ1-2 | TRBV28 | NA | CASIKGNYGYTF | TGTGCCAGCATTAAGGGGAACTATGGCTACACCTTC
NA | TRBJ2-7 | TRBV11-1 | NA | CASSLEDGHYEQYF | TGTGCCAGCAGCTTAGAGGACGGTCACTACGAGCAGTACTTC
NA | TRBJ1-1 | TRBV28 | NA | CASSLNRENTEAFF | TGTGCCAGCAGTTTAAACAGGGAGAACACTGAAGCTTTCTTT
NA | TRBJ1-1 | TRBV5-4 | NA | CASSSPEKNTEAFF | TGTGCCAGCAGCTCCCCGGAGAAGAACACTGAAGCTTTCTTT
NA | TRBJ2-3 | TRBV5-4 | NA | CASSSPRMADTQYF | TGTGCCAGCAGCTCGCCCAGGATGGCAGATACGCAGTATTTT
NA | TRBJ1-1 | TRBV30 | NA | CAWSSKGSRQAFF | TGTGCCTGGAGTTCCAAGGGGTCCAGACAAGCTTTCTTT
NA | TRBJ2-7 | TRBV6-1 | TRBD2 | CASRSSGAYEQYF | TGTGCCAGCAGATCTAGCGGGGCTTACGAGCAGTACTTC
NA | TRBJ2-3 | TRBV6-5 | TRBD1 | CASRGRQGRDTQYF | TGTGCCAGCAGGGGCCGACAGGGAAGGGATACGCAGTATTTT
NA | TRBJ1-3 | TRBV9 | NA | CASSVSHLSGNTIYF | TGTGCCAGCAGCGTCAGTCATCTCTCTGGAAACACCATATATTTT
once | TRBJ2-3 | TRBV23-1 | TRBD2 | CASSRDPQRGGPDTQYF | TGCGCCAGCAGTCGAGATCCCCAGCGGGGGGGCCCCGATACGCAGTATTTT
NA | TRBJ1-4 | TRBV7-9 | TRBD1 | CASSLGQGNEKLFF | TGTGCCAGCAGCTTGGGACAGGGGAATGAAAAACTGTTTTTT
NA | TRBJ2-5 | TRBV7-8 | NA | CASRIMETQYF | TGTGCCAGCAGGATTATGGAGACCCAGTACTTC
NA | TRBJ2-5 | TRBV19 | NA | CASSRVQETQYF | TGTGCCAGTAGCCGAGTTCAGGAGACCCAGTACTTC
NA | TRBJ1-1 | TRBV25-1 | TRBD1 | CASTGREGANTEAFF | TGTGCCAGCACTGGAAGGGAGGGGGCGAACACTGAAGCTTTCTTT
NA | TRBJ1-2 | TRBV19 | TRBD1 | CASSMVTGNANYGYTF | TGTGCCAGTAGTATGGTGACAGGGAACGCTAACTATGGCTACACCTTC
NA | TRBJ2-7 | TRBV28 | NA | CASSAGRTRSSYEQYF | TGTGCCAGCAGTGCCGGCCGAACGAGGAGCTCCTACGAGCAGTACTTC
NA | TRBJ1-4 | TRBV9 | NA | CASSVAGRANEKLFF | TGTGCCAGCAGCGTAGCGGGCAGGGCTAATGAAAAACTGTTTTTT
NA | TRBJ2-6 | TRBV14 | NA | CASSPTFGANVLTF | TGTGCCAGCAGCCCGACTTTTGGGGCCAACGTCCTGACTTTC
NA | TRBJ2-7 | TRBV6-6 | TRBD1 | CASSSRQGDGEQYF | TGTGCCAGCAGTTCGAGACAGGGGGATGGCGAGCAGTACTTC
NA | TRBJ2-2 | TRBV4-3 | NA | CASSRQGGLFRLAGELFF | TGCGCCAGCAGCCGCCAAGGTGGCCTATTCCGTCTAGCCGGGGAGCTGTTTTTT
NA | TRBJ1-1 | TRBV18 | TRBD1 | CASSLLGTGINTEAFF | TGTGCCAGCTCACTGCTCGGGACAGGGATAAACACTGAAGCTTTCTTT
NA | TRBJ2-1 | TRBV11-2 | NA | CASSLGRQGNEQFF | TGTGCCAGCAGCTTAGGGCGGCAGGGCAATGAGCAGTTCTTC
NA | TRBJ1-2 | TRBV20-1 | TRBD1 | CSAPGTEGYTF | TGCAGTGCTCCCGGGACAGAAGGCTACACCTTC
once | TRBJ1-5 | TRBV5-8 | TRBD1 | CASISGGRGVSNQPQHF | TGTGCCAGCATCTCAGGGGGCCGGGGAGTAAGCAATCAGCCCCAGCATTTT
few | TRBJ1-5 | TRBV7-9 | NA | CASSSWGDQPQHF | TGTGCCAGCAGCTCGTGGGGAGATCAGCCCCAGCATTTT
NA | TRBJ2-3 | TRBV5-1 | NA | CASSLEGPGSTDTQYF | TGCGCCAGCAGCTTGGAGGGGCCAGGGAGCACAGATACGCAGTATTTT
NA | TRBJ2-5 | TRBV28 | TRBD2 | CASSQASGYQETQYF | TGTGCCAGCTCTCAGGCTAGCGGGTATCAAGAGACCCAGTACTTC
NA | TRBJ1-2 | TRBV9 | TRBD1 | CASSVGTGVGYGYTF | TGTGCCAGCAGCGTAGGGACAGGGGTAGGGTATGGCTACACCTTC
NA | TRBJ2-7 | TRBV11-2 | TRBD2 | CASSLDTGGWGSAYEQYF | TGTGCCAGCAGCTTAGATACGGGGGGTTGGGGGTCCGCCTACGAGCAGTACTTC
NA | TRBJ1-5 | TRBV5-4 | TRBD1 | CASSLHRSTGAGNQPQHF | TGTGCCAGCAGCTTACACAGGTCGACAGGGGCCGGGAATCAGCCCCAGCATTTT
NA | TRBJ1-5 | TRBV15 | TRBD1 | CATSRGGTGGSNQPQHF | TGTGCCACCAGCAGAGGCGGGACAGGGGGCAGCAATCAGCCCCAGCATTTT